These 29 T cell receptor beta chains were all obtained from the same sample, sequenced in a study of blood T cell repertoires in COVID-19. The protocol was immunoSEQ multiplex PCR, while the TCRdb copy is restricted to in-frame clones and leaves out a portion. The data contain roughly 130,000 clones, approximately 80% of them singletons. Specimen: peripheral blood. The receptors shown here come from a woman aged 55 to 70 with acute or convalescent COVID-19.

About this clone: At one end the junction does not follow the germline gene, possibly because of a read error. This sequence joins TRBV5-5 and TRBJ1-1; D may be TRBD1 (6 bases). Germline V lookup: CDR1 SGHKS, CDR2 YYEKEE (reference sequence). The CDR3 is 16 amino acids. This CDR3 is CTSSLGGPGVNTEAFF. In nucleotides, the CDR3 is TGTACCAGCAGCTTGGGGGGTCCAGGGGTGAACACTGAAGCTTTCTTT. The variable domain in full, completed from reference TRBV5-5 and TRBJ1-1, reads DAGVTQSPTHLIKTRGQQVTLRCSPISGHKSVSWYQQVLGQGPQFIFQYYEKEERGRGNFPDRFSARQFPNYSSELNVNALLLGDSALYLCTSSLGGPGVNTEAFFGQGTRLTVV.

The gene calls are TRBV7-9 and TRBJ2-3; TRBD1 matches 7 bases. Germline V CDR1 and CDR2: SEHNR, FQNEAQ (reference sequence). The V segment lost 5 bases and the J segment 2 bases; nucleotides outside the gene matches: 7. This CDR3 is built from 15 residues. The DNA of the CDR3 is TGTGCCAGCAGCAAGGGGGACAGTACCACAGATACGCAGTATTTT. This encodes CASSKGDSTTDTQYF.

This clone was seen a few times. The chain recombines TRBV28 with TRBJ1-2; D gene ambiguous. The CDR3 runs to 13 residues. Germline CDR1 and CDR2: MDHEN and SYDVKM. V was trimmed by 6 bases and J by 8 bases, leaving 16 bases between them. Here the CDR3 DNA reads TGTGCCAGCAGCCGCGGGGTTGGAGGGGGCTACACCTTC. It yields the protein CASSRGVGGGYTF.

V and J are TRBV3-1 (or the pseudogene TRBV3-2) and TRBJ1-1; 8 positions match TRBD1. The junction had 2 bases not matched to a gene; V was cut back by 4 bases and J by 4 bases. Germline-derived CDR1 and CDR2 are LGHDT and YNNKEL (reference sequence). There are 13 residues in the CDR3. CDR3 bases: TGTGCCAGCAGCCTTACAGGGGGCACTGAAGCTTTCTTT. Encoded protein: CASSLTGGTEAFF.

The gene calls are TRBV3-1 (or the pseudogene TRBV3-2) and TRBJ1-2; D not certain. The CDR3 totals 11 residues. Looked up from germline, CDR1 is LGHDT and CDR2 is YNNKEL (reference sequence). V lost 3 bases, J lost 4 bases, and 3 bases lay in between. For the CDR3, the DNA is TGTGCCAGCAGCCACAGCTATGGCTACACCTTC. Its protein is CASSHSYGYTF.

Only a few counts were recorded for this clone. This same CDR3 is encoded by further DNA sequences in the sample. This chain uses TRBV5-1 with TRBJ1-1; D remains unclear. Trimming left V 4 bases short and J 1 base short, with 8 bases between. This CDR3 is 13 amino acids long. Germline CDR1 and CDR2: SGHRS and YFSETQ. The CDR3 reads CASSPVGNTEAFF. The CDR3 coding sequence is TGCGCCAGCAGCCCGGTCGGGAACACTGAAGCTTTCTTT.

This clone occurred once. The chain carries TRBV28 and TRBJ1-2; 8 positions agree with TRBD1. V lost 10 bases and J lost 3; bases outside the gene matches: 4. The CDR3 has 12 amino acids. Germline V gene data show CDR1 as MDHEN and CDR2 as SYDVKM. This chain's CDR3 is CATTGDYYGYTF. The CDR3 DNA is TGTGCCACGACAGGGGATTACTATGGCTACACCTTC.

The CDR3 is CASSAGQGPYGMEQFF. In DNA form, the CDR3 reads TGTGCCAGCAGCGCCGGACAGGGGCCCTATGGAATGGAGCAGTTCTTC. This chain uses TRBV9 with TRBJ2-1, with 9 nucleotides matching TRBD1. Germline lookup yields CDR1 SGDLS and CDR2 YYNGEE. V dropped 3 bases and J dropped 10; count of bases not matched to a gene: 14. The length of the CDR3 is 16 residues.

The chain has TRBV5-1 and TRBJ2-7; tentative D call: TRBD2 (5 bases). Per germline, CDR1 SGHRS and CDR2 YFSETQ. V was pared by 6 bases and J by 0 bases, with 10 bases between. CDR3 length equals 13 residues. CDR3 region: CASTNAGSYEQYF. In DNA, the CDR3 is TGCGCCAGCACCAACGCGGGCTCCTACGAGCAGTACTTC.

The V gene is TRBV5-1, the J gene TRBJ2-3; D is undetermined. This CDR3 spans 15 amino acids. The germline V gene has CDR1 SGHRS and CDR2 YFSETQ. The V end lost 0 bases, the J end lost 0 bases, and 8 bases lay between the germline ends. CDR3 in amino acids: CASSLAGSSTDTQYF. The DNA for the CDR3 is TGCGCCAGCAGCTTGGCAGGATCTAGCACAGATACGCAGTATTTT.

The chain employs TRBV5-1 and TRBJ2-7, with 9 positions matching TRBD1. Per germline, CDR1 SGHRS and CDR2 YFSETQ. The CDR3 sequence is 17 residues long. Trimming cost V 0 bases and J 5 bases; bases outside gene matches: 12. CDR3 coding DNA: TGCGCCAGCAGCTTGGGGGTTTGGCGGACAGGGGACCACGAGCAGTACTTC. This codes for CASSLGVWRTGDHEQYF.

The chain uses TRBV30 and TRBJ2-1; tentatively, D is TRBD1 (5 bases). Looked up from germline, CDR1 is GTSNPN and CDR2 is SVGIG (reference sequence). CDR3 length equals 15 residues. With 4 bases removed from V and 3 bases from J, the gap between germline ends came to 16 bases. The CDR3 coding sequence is TGTGCCTGGACCCCCCAGGGATTCATCTACAATGAGCAGTTCTTC. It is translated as CAWTPQGFIYNEQFF.

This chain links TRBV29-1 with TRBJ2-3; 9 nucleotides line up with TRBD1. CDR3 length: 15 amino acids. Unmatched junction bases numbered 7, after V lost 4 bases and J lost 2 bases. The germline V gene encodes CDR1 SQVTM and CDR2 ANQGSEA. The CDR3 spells CSVGETGGITDTQYF. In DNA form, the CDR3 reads TGCAGCGTTGGGGAGACAGGGGGGATCACAGATACGCAGTATTTT.

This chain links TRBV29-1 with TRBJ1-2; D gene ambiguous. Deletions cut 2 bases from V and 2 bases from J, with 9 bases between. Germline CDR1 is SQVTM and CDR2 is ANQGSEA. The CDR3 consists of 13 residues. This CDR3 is CSVEQVTNYGYTF. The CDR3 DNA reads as TGCAGCGTTGAACAGGTGACGAACTATGGCTACACCTTC.

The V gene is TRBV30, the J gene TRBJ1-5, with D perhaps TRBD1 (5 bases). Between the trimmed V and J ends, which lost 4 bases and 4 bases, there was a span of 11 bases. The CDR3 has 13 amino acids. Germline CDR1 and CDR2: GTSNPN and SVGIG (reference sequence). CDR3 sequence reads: CAWTPGGNQPQHF. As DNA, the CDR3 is TGTGCCTGGACCCCGGGGGGAAATCAGCCCCAGCATTTT.

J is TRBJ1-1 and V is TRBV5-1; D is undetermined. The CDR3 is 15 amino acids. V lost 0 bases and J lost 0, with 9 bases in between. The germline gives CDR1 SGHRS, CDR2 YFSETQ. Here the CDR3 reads CASSLAVAMNTEAFF. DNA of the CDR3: TGCGCCAGCAGCTTGGCCGTAGCCATGAACACTGAAGCTTTCTTT.

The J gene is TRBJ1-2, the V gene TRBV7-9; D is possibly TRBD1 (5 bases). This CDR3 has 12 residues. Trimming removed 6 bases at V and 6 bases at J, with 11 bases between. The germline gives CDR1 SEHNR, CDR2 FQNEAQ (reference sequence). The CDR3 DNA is TGTGCCAGCAGTGCAGGGAGGGATGGCTACACCTTC. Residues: CASSAGRDGYTF.

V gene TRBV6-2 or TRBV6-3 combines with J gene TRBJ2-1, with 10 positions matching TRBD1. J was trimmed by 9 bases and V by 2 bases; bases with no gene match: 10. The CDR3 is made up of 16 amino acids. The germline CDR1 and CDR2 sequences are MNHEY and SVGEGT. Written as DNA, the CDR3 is TGTGCCAGCAGTTACAGTAGGGCGACAGGGGGCAGTGAGCAGTTCTTC. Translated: CASSYSRATGGSEQFF.

CDR3 in amino acids: CASSNPSGFGNTIYF. The CDR3 DNA sequence: TGTGCCAGCTCCAACCCCTCAGGGTTTGGAAACACCATATATTTT. The rearrangement joins TRBV18 to TRBJ1-3; weak D call: TRBD1 (5 bases). V lost 6 bases and J 3 bases, leaving 15 bases between the germline ends. This CDR3 has 15 residues. The germline gives CDR1 KGHSH, CDR2 LQKENI.

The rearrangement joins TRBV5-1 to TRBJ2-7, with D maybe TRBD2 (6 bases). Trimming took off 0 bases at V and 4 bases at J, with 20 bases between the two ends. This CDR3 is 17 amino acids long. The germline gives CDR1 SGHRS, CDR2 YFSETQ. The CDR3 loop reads CASSLGRGAGAYYEQYF. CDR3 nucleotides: TGCGCCAGCAGCTTGGGTAGGGGAGCGGGCGCTTATTACGAGCAGTACTTC.

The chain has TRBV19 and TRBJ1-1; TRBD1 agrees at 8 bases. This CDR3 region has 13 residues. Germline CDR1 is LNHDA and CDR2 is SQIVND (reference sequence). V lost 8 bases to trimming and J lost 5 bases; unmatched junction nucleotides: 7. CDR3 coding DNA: TGTGCCAGTGCCATGGACAGGGCGACTGAAGCTTTCTTT. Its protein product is CASAMDRATEAFF. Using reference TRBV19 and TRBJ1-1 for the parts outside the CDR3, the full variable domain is DGGITQSPKYLFRKEGQNVTLSCEQNLNHDAMYWYRQDPGQGLRLIYYSQIVNDFQKGDIAEGYSVSREKKESFPLTVTSAQKNPTAFYLCASAMDRATEAFFGQGTRLTVV.

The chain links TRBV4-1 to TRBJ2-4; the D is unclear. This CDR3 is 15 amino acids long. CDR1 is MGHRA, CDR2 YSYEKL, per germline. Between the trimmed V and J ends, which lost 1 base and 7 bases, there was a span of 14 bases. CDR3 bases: TGCGCCAGCAGCCAAGGGGTATGGAGTATGAACATTCAGTACTTC. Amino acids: CASSQGVWSMNIQYF.

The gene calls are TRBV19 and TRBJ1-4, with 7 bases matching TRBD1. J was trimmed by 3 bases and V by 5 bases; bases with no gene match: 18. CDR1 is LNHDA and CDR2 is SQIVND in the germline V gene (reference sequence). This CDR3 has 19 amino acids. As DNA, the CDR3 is TGTGCCAGTAGTTCAGGGGGTGGGGCAGGGCTGGCGGCTAATGAAAAACTGTTTTTT. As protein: CASSSGGGAGLAANEKLFF.

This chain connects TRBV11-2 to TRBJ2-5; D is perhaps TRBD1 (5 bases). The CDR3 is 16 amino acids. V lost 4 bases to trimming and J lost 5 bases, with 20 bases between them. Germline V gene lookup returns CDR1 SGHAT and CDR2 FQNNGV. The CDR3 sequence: CASSSRPPTGSETQYF. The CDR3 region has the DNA TGTGCCAGCAGCTCCAGGCCCCCTACAGGTTCCGAGACCCAGTACTTC.

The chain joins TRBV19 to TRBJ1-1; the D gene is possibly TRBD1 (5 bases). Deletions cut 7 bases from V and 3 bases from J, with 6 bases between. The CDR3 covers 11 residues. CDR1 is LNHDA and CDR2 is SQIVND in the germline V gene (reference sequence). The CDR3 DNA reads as TGTGCCAGTACAGGGTACACTGAAGCTTTCTTT. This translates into CASTGYTEAFF.

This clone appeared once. The CDR3 sequence: CASSPPLFRHGGKLFF. CDR3 DNA: TGTGCCAGCAGCCCTCCCTTGTTCCGACACGGGGGAAAACTGTTTTTT. The chain combines TRBV3-1 (or the pseudogene TRBV3-2) with TRBJ1-4, with D perhaps matching TRBD1 (5 bases). CDR1 is LGHDT and CDR2 is YNNKEL in the germline V gene (reference sequence). The CDR3 length is 16 residues. V lost 4 bases, J lost 10 bases, and 22 bases lay in between.

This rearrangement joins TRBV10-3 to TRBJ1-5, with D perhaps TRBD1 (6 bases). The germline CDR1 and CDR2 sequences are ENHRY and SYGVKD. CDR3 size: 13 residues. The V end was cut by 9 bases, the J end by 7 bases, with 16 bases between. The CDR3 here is CAIQRQAGQPQHF. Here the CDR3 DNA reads TGTGCCATACAACGACAGGCCGGACAGCCCCAGCATTTT.

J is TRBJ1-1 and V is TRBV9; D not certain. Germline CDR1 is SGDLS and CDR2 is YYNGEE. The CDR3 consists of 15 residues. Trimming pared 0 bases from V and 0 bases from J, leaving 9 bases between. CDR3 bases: TGTGCCAGCAGCGTAGTCCCGACATTGAACACTGAAGCTTTCTTT. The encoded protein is CASSVVPTLNTEAFF.

CDR3 in DNA: TGTGCCAGCAGGGGGGCGACAACTAACTATGGCTACACCTTC. Residues: CASRGATTNYGYTF. The chain links TRBV6-5 to TRBJ1-2; weak D call: TRBD1 (6 bases). CDR1 MNHEY and CDR2 SVGAGI come from the germline V gene. The length of the CDR3 is 14 residues. V was shortened by 6 bases and J by 0 bases, with 11 bases between the two germline ends.